The 15 T cell receptor beta chains presented below share a single source sample, sequenced in a study of blood T cell repertoires in COVID-19. Using immunoSEQ multiplex PCR, the repertoire was profiled, and TCRdb retains in-frame clones only, with some absent. This table holds around 25,000 clones, nearly 90% found once. Input material: peripheral blood. The receptors stem from a woman aged 55-69 years with active COVID-19.

V and J are TRBV10-2 and TRBJ2-1; 8 positions agree with TRBD2. CDR1 and CDR2 from the germline V gene are WSHSY and SAAADI. The J segment lost 7 bases and the V segment lost 8 bases, leaving 16 bases of the junction unmatched. CDR3 size: 16 residues. The CDR3 DNA follows: TGCGCCAGCGCGCTCATGGACCTTAGCGGGGCAAATGAGCAGTTCTTC. It yields the protein CASALMDLSGANEQFF.

This chain uses TRBV9 with TRBJ2-2; 12 bases match TRBD2. There are 15 residues in the CDR3. V shed 5 bases and J 6 bases; nucleotides not matched to a gene: 5. CDR1 is SGDLS, CDR2 YYNGEE, per germline. The CDR3 loop is CASRTTSGSAGELFF. The CDR3 DNA reads TGTGCCAGCAGGACGACTAGCGGGAGCGCCGGGGAGCTGTTTTTT.

This clone was counted between two and nine times. The chain links TRBV7-9 to TRBJ2-7, with TRBD1 matching 9 bases. The CDR3 covers 14 residues. V lost 4 bases to trimming and J lost 5 bases; unmatched junction nucleotides: 6. The germline gives CDR1 SEHNR, CDR2 FQNEAQ (reference sequence). The CDR3 protein is CASSSGQGIHEQYF. The CDR3 DNA reads as TGTGCCAGCAGCTCGGGACAGGGTATACACGAGCAGTACTTC. Drawing the rest from reference TRBV7-9 and TRBJ2-7, the complete variable domain is DTGVSQNPRHKITKRGQNVTFRCDPISEHNRLYWYRQTLGQGPEFLTYFQNEAQLEKSRLLSDRFSAERPKGSFSTLEIQRTEQGDSAMYLCASSSGQGIHEQYFGPGTRLTVT.

The chain is built from TRBV5-1 and TRBJ2-5, with 7 bases identical to TRBD1. There are 15 residues in the CDR3. Germline loops: CDR1 SGHRS, CDR2 YFSETQ. Unmatched junction bases numbered 9, after V lost 4 bases and J lost 3 bases. The CDR3 loop reads CASSLTGQKEETQYF. In DNA, the CDR3 is TGCGCCAGCAGCCTAACGGGACAGAAAGAAGAGACCCAGTACTTC.

V gene TRBV7-8 combines with J gene TRBJ1-1; no reliable D call. CDR3 length: 13 amino acids. Trimming pared 2 bases from V and 5 bases from J, leaving 9 bases between. The germline gives CDR1 SGHVS, CDR2 FQNEAQ. CDR3 loop: CASSLFVSTEAFF. The CDR3 nucleotides are TGTGCCAGCAGCTTATTCGTTAGTACTGAAGCTTTCTTT.

This clone is a singleton in its sample. The V and J genes are TRBV27 and TRBJ1-4, with a weak D call TRBD1 (5 bases). V was shortened by 8 bases and J by 5 bases, with 18 bases between the two germline ends. The germline CDR1 and CDR2 sequences are MNHEY and SMNVEV (reference sequence). The CDR3 is 15 residues long. The DNA of the CDR3 is TGTGCCAGCTCAGATCTGACAGTCCCGAATGAAAAACTGTTTTTT. Its protein product is CASSDLTVPNEKLFF.

This sequence joins TRBV7-9 and TRBJ1-1; possible D gene TRBD1, 5 bases. Trimming removed 11 bases from V and 0 bases from J, with 19 bases in between. The V gene's germline CDR1 is SEHNR and CDR2 FQNEAQ (reference sequence). The CDR3 has 15 amino acids. CDR3 in amino acids: CASRGIQDLNTEAFF. The CDR3 DNA follows: TGTGCCTCCCGGGGGATACAGGATCTGAACACTGAAGCTTTCTTT.

The chain carries TRBV7-2 and TRBJ2-1; a weak D match, TRBD2 (5 bases). The CDR3 totals 12 residues. Deletions cut 3 bases from V and 13 bases from J, with 13 bases between. Germline V lookup: CDR1 SGHTA, CDR2 FQGNSA. CDR3 in DNA: TGTGCCAGCAGCTTCTCTAGCAGGAGTCAGTTCTTC. The encoded protein is CASSFSSRSQFF.

This rearrangement joins TRBV7-9 to TRBJ2-5; D gene ambiguous. V lost 6 bases to trimming and J lost 3 bases, with 11 bases between them. Germline V gives CDR1 SEHNR, CDR2 FQNEAQ (reference sequence). CDR3 length equals 13 residues. CDR3 amino acids: CASRKTPEETQYF. The CDR3 bases are TGTGCCAGCAGAAAAACCCCGGAAGAGACCCAGTACTTC.

This rearrangement joins TRBV6-5 to TRBJ2-7; D is unresolved. The CDR3 has 10 amino acids. Germline V gene lookup returns CDR1 MNHEY and CDR2 SVGAGI. Trimming removed 8 bases at V and 4 bases at J, with 6 bases between. CDR3 bases: TGTGCCAGCCGAGTTTACGAGCAGTACTTC. This sequence encodes CASRVYEQYF.

The chain carries TRBV28 and TRBJ2-7, with D tentatively TRBD2 (5 bases). The CDR3 extends over 15 amino acids. The V gene's germline CDR1 is MDHEN and CDR2 SYDVKM. The V gene lost 6 bases and the J gene lost 3 bases, with 18 bases spanning the gap. The CDR3, as DNA: TGTGCCAGCAGCCCCGACGGGATAGAGTACTACGAGCAGTACTTC. It is translated as CASSPDGIEYYEQYF.

A note on this clone: At the DNA level, this CDR3 is encoded by other sequences in the same sample as well. CDR3 protein: CASSVSSGQGANEQFF. The CDR3 DNA follows: TGTGCCAGCAGCGTGTCTTCGGGACAGGGGGCTAATGAGCAGTTCTTC. This sequence joins TRBV9 and TRBJ2-1; 12 positions agree with TRBD1. Germline V gene data show CDR1 as SGDLS and CDR2 as YYNGEE. V gave up 2 bases and J gave up 7 bases; unmatched junction bases: 7. This CDR3 is 16 amino acids long.

V is TRBV24-1 and J is TRBJ2-2; D is perhaps TRBD2 (5 bases). V was clipped by 7 bases and J by 8 bases, with 10 bases between them. The CDR3 has 12 residues. CDR1 and CDR2 from the germline V gene are KGHDR and SFDVKD. CDR3: CATRPSGGELFF. CDR3 nucleotides: TGTGCCACCAGGCCCTCGGGAGGGGAGCTGTTTTTT.

CDR3 DNA: TGTGCCAGCAGCTTAGATTCAGAGAACACTGAAGCTTTCTTT. It translates to CASSLDSENTEAFF. The chain links TRBV7-2 to TRBJ1-1; D remains unclear. The CDR3 has 14 amino acids. V was clipped by 1 base and J by 1 base, with 7 bases between them. Per germline, CDR1 SGHTA and CDR2 FQGNSA.

For the CDR3, the DNA is TGTGCCACCAGCAGCCCCGGGGGAAGCGGGAGGGCCTTTATTACTGAGCAGTTCTTC. Translating gives CATSSPGGSGRAFITEQFF. The V and J genes are TRBV15 and TRBJ2-1; 10 positions match TRBD2. V gave up 3 bases and J gave up 9 bases; unmatched junction bases: 20. From germline, CDR1 is LNHNV and CDR2 YYDKDF (reference sequence). The CDR3 has 19 amino acids.